Below, 18 T cell receptor beta chains from the same sample are listed, as sequenced in a study of shared clonotypes between healthy human individuals. Sequencing used immunoSEQ multiplex PCR; TCRdb keeps in-frame clones, though not all of them. The repertoire includes about a million clones, 70% to 85% of them detected once, and 0.89% sits in the top ten. The source material was memory CD4+ T cells from PBMCs. Subset specified: CD45RA-negative fraction. These receptors were collected from a man younger than 35 in good health. Some clones in this sample may be carry-over from other donors' samples.

The rearrangement joins TRBV18 to TRBJ1-1, with D unclear. Germline lookup yields CDR1 KGHSH and CDR2 LQKENI. The CDR3 covers 11 residues. V was pared by 8 bases and J by 7 bases, with 11 bases between. Written as DNA, the CDR3 is TGTGCCAGCGTGACCCTTGATGAAGCTTTCTTT. Translating gives CASVTLDEAFF.

The rearrangement joins TRBV4-2 to TRBJ2-3; 10 positions agree with TRBD2. The CDR3 spans 16 residues. Germline V lookup: CDR1 LGHNA, CDR2 YNFKEQ. V shed 4 bases and J 5 bases; nucleotides not matched to a gene: 9. CDR3 residues: CASSPQLAGSGDTQYF. Here the CDR3 DNA reads TGTGCCAGCAGCCCACAACTAGCGGGATCTGGAGATACGCAGTATTTT.

The V call is TRBV18, the J call TRBJ2-2; D may be TRBD2 (5 bases). The CDR3 is made up of 13 amino acids. V lost 5 bases and J 5 bases, leaving 9 bases between the germline ends. The germline gives CDR1 KGHSH, CDR2 LQKENI. CDR3 amino acids: CASSLLETGELFF. The CDR3, as DNA: TGTGCCAGCTCATTACTAGAGACCGGGGAGCTGTTTTTT.

This clone was counted only a few times. CDR3 coding DNA: TGTGCCAGCAGCTTGGACAGGGGCTCGACTGAAGCTTTCTTT. Protein sequence: CASSLDRGSTEAFF. The chain uses TRBV5-4 and TRBJ1-1; 7 bases fit TRBD1. The length of the CDR3 is 14 residues. Looked up from germline, CDR1 is SGHNT and CDR2 is YYREEE (reference sequence). J lost 5 bases, V lost 0 bases, and 4 bases had no gene match.

For this clone: Within the sample, other DNA sequences also encode this same CDR3. The rearrangement links TRBV18 to TRBJ2-5, with TRBD1 matching 7 bases. The V gene end was trimmed by 0 bases and the J gene end by 4 bases; junction bases not matched to a gene: 2. Germline V gene data show CDR1 as KGHSH and CDR2 as LQKENI. The CDR3 has 14 amino acids. CDR3 bases: TGTGCCAGCTCACCACCGTCAGGGGGAGAGACCCAGTACTTC. It codes for CASSPPSGGETQYF.

The chain is built from TRBV18 and TRBJ2-3; weak D call: TRBD2 (6 bases). V shed 6 bases and J shed 0 bases, with 16 bases lying between them. Germline lookup yields CDR1 KGHSH and CDR2 LQKENI. The CDR3 extends over 16 amino acids. CDR3 nucleotides: TGTGCCAGCTCCCCGGCTCCGGGACTTAGCACAGATACGCAGTATTTT. Translating gives CASSPAPGLSTDTQYF.

This clone came up once. The chain carries TRBV5-1 and TRBJ2-1; TRBD2 aligns across 10 bases. This CDR3 contains 15 residues. CDR1 and CDR2 (germline): SGHRS, YFSETQ. J gave up 6 bases and V 5 bases, and 8 bases lay outside the gene matches. DNA for the CDR3: TGCGCCAGCAGGTCCCTAGCGGGAGTAGGCAATGAGCAGTTCTTC. Amino acids: CASRSLAGVGNEQFF.

The chain recombines TRBV21-1 with TRBJ2-7; the table calls TRBD2, which could not be checked here. TRBV21-1 has pseudogene status. The CDR3 runs to 17 residues. DNA of the CDR3: TGTGCCAGCAGCAAAGCGGAGTTGGGGGAGGGCCAGTACGAGCAGTACTTC. Translated: CASSKAELGEGQYEQYF.

The J gene is TRBJ2-3, the V gene TRBV11-2, with 7 bases fitting TRBD1. Germline V gives CDR1 SGHAT, CDR2 FQNNGV. V lost 2 bases and J lost 10; bases outside the gene matches: 9. This CDR3 contains 14 residues. The CDR3 region is CASSLYGRGNAQYF. DNA for the CDR3: TGTGCCAGCAGCTTATATGGCAGGGGGAACGCGCAGTATTTT.

Written as DNA, the CDR3 is TGTGCCAGTAGTATCGGAGGGGGTAAGAGCTATGGCTACACCTTC. It is translated as CASSIGGGKSYGYTF. This chain uses TRBV19 with TRBJ1-2; D perhaps matches TRBD1 (6 bases). CDR1 is LNHDA and CDR2 is SQIVND in the germline V gene (reference sequence). Trimming removed 3 bases at V and 4 bases at J, with 15 bases between. This CDR3 has 15 amino acids.

The rearrangement links TRBV28 to TRBJ1-5; 8 bases align to TRBD1. Losses at the gene ends were 6 bases for V and 0 bases for J; bases not matched to a gene: 10. Germline CDR1 MDHEN, CDR2 SYDVKM. The CDR3 has 17 amino acids. CDR3 sequence (DNA): TGTGCCAGCAGACTATTAGAAGGGACAGGTAGCAATCAGCCCCAGCATTTT. Its translation is CASRLLEGTGSNQPQHF. The variable domain in full, completed from reference TRBV28 and TRBJ1-5, reads DVKVTQSSRYLVKRTGEKVFLECVQDMDHENMFWYRQDPGLGLRLIYFSYDVKMKEKGDIPEGYSVSREKKERFSLILESASTNQTSMYLCASRLLEGTGSNQPQHFGDGTRLSIL.

The CDR3 bases are TGTGCCAGCCTTGGCTCTGGAAACACCATATATTTT. This codes for CASLGSGNTIYF. The V call is TRBV28, the J call TRBJ1-3; D gene ambiguous. The V end was cut by 8 bases, the J end by 0 bases, with 5 bases between. Germline V CDR1 and CDR2: MDHEN, SYDVKM. The CDR3 is 12 residues long.

The genes are TRBV27 and TRBJ1-4; D possibly corresponds to TRBD1 (6 bases). CDR1 and CDR2 from the germline V gene are MNHEY and SMNVEV (reference sequence). CDR3 length: 14 residues. The V and J ends lost 6 bases and 7 bases respectively, with 15 bases between them. The CDR3 here is CASRGQGIGEKLFF. CDR3 DNA sequence: TGTGCCAGCAGAGGGCAGGGGATAGGTGAAAAACTGTTTTTT.

The V gene is TRBV6-1, the J gene TRBJ2-7; D is undetermined. The CDR3 covers 12 residues. The ends were cut back, 7 bases at V and 4 bases at J, with 11 bases in the middle. Germline CDR1 and CDR2: MNHNS and SASEGT. CDR3 loop: CASIGRSYEQYF. In DNA, the CDR3 is TGTGCCAGCATCGGCAGATCATACGAGCAGTACTTC.

V gene TRBV15 combines with J gene TRBJ2-2; possible D gene TRBD2, 6 bases. V was clipped by 0 bases and J by 6 bases, with 11 bases between them. This CDR3 is built from 15 residues. Per germline, CDR1 LNHNV and CDR2 YYDKDF (reference sequence). CDR3 protein: CATSRDKRRAGELFF. Here the CDR3 DNA reads TGTGCCACCAGCAGAGATAAAAGGAGGGCCGGGGAGCTGTTTTTT. The full variable domain, rest sourced from reference TRBV15 and TRBJ2-2, is DAMVIQNPRYQVTQFGKPVTLSCSQTLNHNVMYWYQQKSSQAPKLLFHYYDKDFNNEADTPDNFQSRRPNTSFCFLDIRSPGLGDTAMYLCATSRDKRRAGELFFGEGSRLTVL.

The chain combines TRBV6-4 with TRBJ2-2; tentatively, D is TRBD1 (5 bases). Germline CDR1 MRHNA, CDR2 SNTAGT. The V end lost 6 bases, the J end lost 6 bases, and 11 bases lay between the germline ends. This CDR3 is built from 13 residues. The CDR3 sequence is CASRGEEAGELFF. The CDR3 DNA reads as TGTGCCAGCAGAGGGGAAGAGGCCGGGGAGCTGTTTTTT.

The J gene is TRBJ2-2, the V gene TRBV6-5; D gene unclear. From germline, CDR1 is MNHEY and CDR2 SVGAGI. Between the trimmed V and J ends, which lost 2 bases and 1 base, there was a span of 8 bases. The CDR3 runs 15 residues. In nucleotides, the CDR3 is TGTGCCAGCAGTTACCTGGGGATGAACACCGGGGAGCTGTTTTTT. As protein: CASSYLGMNTGELFF.

The table lists this clone with a few counts. This chain uses TRBV5-5 with TRBJ2-7, with a possible D match to TRBD1 (6 bases). The CDR3 extends over 17 amino acids. V was shortened by 5 bases and J by 5 bases, with 26 bases between the two germline ends. Germline loops: CDR1 SGHKS, CDR2 YYEKEE (reference sequence). CDR3 sequence: CASRPNRAMGSVHEQYF. CDR3 in DNA: TGTGCCAGCAGGCCGAACAGGGCAATGGGTTCGGTTCACGAGCAGTACTTC.